The 13 T cell receptor beta chains reported below all come from one sample, sequenced in a study of blood T cell repertoires in COVID-19. Using immunoSEQ multiplex PCR, the repertoire was profiled, and TCRdb retains in-frame clones only, with some absent. The sample consists of 200,000 to 250,000 clones, 82% of them appearing once. Sequencing was carried out using peripheral blood. These receptors came from a woman in her seventies with acute or convalescent COVID-19.

The V and J genes are TRBV4-2 and TRBJ2-1; TRBD2 matches at 8 bases. V shed 4 bases and J 0 bases; nucleotides not matched to a gene: 5. The CDR3 extends over 16 amino acids. Looked up from germline, CDR1 is LGHNA and CDR2 is YNFKEQ. CDR3 amino acids: CASSRLLADSYNEQFF. The CDR3 region has the DNA TGTGCCAGCAGCCGCCTACTAGCGGACTCCTACAATGAGCAGTTCTTC.

The J gene is TRBJ2-6, the V gene TRBV9; D is possibly TRBD2 (6 bases). V lost 0 bases to trimming and J lost 1 base, with 17 bases between them. Per germline, CDR1 SGDLS and CDR2 YYNGEE. The CDR3 runs to 19 residues. CDR3 region: CASSVANLEGRSGANVLTF. The DNA for the CDR3 is TGTGCCAGCAGCGTAGCTAATTTGGAGGGAAGATCTGGGGCCAACGTCCTGACTTTC.

The rearrangement links TRBV27 to TRBJ1-2; D gene unclear. This CDR3 region has 13 residues. V lost 5 bases to trimming and J lost 4 bases, with 11 bases between them. Germline V gene sequence: CDR1 MNHEY, CDR2 SMNVEV (reference sequence). CDR3 protein: CASSVQAFYGYTF. The CDR3 coding sequence is TGTGCCAGCAGTGTTCAGGCCTTCTATGGCTACACCTTC.

A single count supports this clone. The chain uses TRBV5-6 and TRBJ1-4, with D perhaps matching TRBD1 (6 bases). Trimming left V 1 base short and J 11 bases short, with 18 bases between. There are 15 residues in the CDR3. CDR1 and CDR2 (germline): SGHDT, YYEEEE. Here the CDR3 DNA reads TGTGCCAGCAGCTTGAAGGGGGAGCCTGTCAGCAAACTGTTTTTT. Translating it yields CASSLKGEPVSKLFF.

This clone appeared a single time. The chain uses TRBV6-1 and TRBJ1-2; D may be TRBD1 (5 bases). V was cut by 3 bases and J by 4 bases, with 15 bases left in between. The CDR3 is made up of 15 amino acids. CDR1 is MNHNS and CDR2 is SASEGT in the germline V gene. The CDR3: CASSDGGGGGYGYTF. CDR3 coding DNA: TGTGCCAGCAGTGACGGCGGCGGCGGGGGCTATGGCTACACCTTC.

The genes are TRBV4-1 and TRBJ1-1; 9 nucleotides align to TRBD1. Germline V gene data show CDR1 as MGHRA and CDR2 as YSYEKL. CDR3 length: 15 amino acids. V was clipped by 5 bases and J by 0 bases; unmatched bases: 4. DNA for the CDR3: TGCGCCAGCAGCTCCGGACAGGGGATGAACACTGAAGCTTTCTTT. Its translation: CASSSGQGMNTEAFF.

The chain has TRBV28 and TRBJ1-1; D ambiguous. Germline values: CDR1 MDHEN, CDR2 SYDVKM. V was clipped by 3 bases and J by 10 bases, with 12 bases between them. This CDR3 has 12 residues. Here the CDR3 DNA reads TGTGCCAGCAGTTTTGGGGAGTGGGGAGCTTTCTTT. Its translation: CASSFGEWGAFF.

The chain employs TRBV5-8 and TRBJ1-6; perhaps TRBD1 as D (6 bases). The germline CDR1 and CDR2 sequences are SGHTS and YDEGEE. With 0 bases removed from V and 7 bases from J, the gap between germline ends came to 11 bases. The CDR3 sequence is 15 residues long. The CDR3 DNA follows: TGTGCCAGCAGCTTGGAACAGGGCCTGAATTCACCCCTCCACTTT. It encodes CASSLEQGLNSPLHF.

J is TRBJ1-2 and V is TRBV30, with 10 bases matching TRBD1. The V segment lost 1 base and the J segment 4 bases; nucleotides outside the gene matches: 6. The germline CDR1 and CDR2 sequences are GTSNPN and SVGIG (reference sequence). The CDR3 length is 15 residues. The DNA of the CDR3 is TGTGCCTGGAGTGAATTGACAGGGGGCGGCTATGGCTACACCTTC. It is translated as CAWSELTGGGYGYTF.

This sequence joins TRBV11-2 and TRBJ1-1; 10 bases are a match to TRBD1. This CDR3 has 15 residues. Germline assignment: CDR1 SGHAT and CDR2 FQNNGV. J was trimmed by 4 bases and V by 4 bases; bases with no gene match: 6. This CDR3 reads CASSSWTGGVTEAFF. The CDR3 DNA reads TGTGCCAGCAGCTCCTGGACAGGGGGGGTCACTGAAGCTTTCTTT. The full variable domain, its missing parts supplied by reference TRBV11-2 and TRBJ1-1, is EAGVAQSPRYKIIEKRQSVAFWCNPISGHATLYWYQQILGQGPKLLIQFQNNGVVDDSQLPKDRFSAERLKGVDSTLKIQPAKLEDSAVYLCASSSWTGGVTEAFFGQGTRLTVV.

This chain connects TRBV14 to TRBJ1-1; D remains unclear. This CDR3 has 16 residues. Trimming pared 6 bases from V and 1 base from J, leaving 18 bases between. The germline V gene has CDR1 SGHDN and CDR2 FVKESK. The CDR3 region has the DNA TGTGCCAGCAGACATTTTATCCTCGAAACGAACACTGAAGCTTTCTTT. It encodes CASRHFILETNTEAFF.

This chain uses TRBV6-5 with TRBJ1-1; perhaps TRBD1 as D (6 bases). The CDR3 extends over 13 amino acids. V shed 11 bases and J shed 0 bases, with 13 bases lying between them. Germline loops: CDR1 MNHEY, CDR2 SVGAGI. The CDR3 reads CAPKDSLNTEAFF. CDR3 DNA: TGTGCCCCAAAGGACAGTTTGAACACTGAAGCTTTCTTT.

DNA for the CDR3: TGCGCCAGCAGCGCCCAGGGGCCCGGGGAGCTGTTTTTT. This codes for CASSAQGPGELFF. This chain uses TRBV5-1 with TRBJ2-2; the D gene is possibly TRBD1 (6 bases). The CDR3 covers 13 residues. Looked up from germline, CDR1 is SGHRS and CDR2 is YFSETQ. V lost 4 bases, J lost 6 bases, and 10 bases lay in between.